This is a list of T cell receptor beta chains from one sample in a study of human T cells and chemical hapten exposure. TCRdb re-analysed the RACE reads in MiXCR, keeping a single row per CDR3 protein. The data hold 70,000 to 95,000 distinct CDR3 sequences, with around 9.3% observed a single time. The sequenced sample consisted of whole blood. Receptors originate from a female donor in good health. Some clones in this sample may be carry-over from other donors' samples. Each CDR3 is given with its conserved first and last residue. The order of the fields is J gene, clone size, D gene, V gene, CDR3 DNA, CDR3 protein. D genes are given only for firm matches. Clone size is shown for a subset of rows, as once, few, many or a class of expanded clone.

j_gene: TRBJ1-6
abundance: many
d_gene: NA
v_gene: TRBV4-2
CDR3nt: TGTGCCAGCAGCCAAGAGCAGGGGAGGAATTCACCCCTCCACTTT
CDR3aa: CASSQEQGRNSPLHF

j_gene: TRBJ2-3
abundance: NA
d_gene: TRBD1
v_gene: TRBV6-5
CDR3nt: TGTGCCAGCAGTTACGACAGGGCCACAGATACGCAGTATTTT
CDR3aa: CASSYDRATDTQYF

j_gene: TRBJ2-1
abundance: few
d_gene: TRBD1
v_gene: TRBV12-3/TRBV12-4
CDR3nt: TGTGCCAGCGGGGAGACAGGGGGGACCTACAATGAGCAGTTCTTC
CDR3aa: CASGETGGTYNEQFF

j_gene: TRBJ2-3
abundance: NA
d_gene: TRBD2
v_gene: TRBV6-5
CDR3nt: TGTGCCAGCAGACTTGAGCGGGGAAGCACAGATACGCAGTATTTT
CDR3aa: CASRLERGSTDTQYF

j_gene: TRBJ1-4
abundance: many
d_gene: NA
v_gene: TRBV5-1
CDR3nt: TGCGCCAGCAGCTTGCAAGGCAGGGGAAATGAAAAACTGTTTTTT
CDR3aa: CASSLQGRGNEKLFF

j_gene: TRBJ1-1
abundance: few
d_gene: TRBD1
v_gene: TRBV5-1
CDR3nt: TGCGCCAGCACACGGACAGGGCACACTGAAGCTTTCTTT
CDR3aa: CASTRTGHTEAFF

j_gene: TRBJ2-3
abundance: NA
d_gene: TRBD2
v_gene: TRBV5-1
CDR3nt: TGCGCCAGCAGCACGGAATCTAGCGGGGGGGCGAGCACAGATACGCAGTATTTT
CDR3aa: CASSTESSGGASTDTQYF

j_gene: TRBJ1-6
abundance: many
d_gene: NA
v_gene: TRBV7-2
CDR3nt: TGTGCCAGCAGCCTCAGCGTTCCGAGGAATTCACCCCTCCACTTT
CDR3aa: CASSLSVPRNSPLHF

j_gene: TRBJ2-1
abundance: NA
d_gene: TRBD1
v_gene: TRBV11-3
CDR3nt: TGTGCCAGCAGCGAAACAGGGGTCCGGGGCGATGAGCAGTTCTTC
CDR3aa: CASSETGVRGDEQFF

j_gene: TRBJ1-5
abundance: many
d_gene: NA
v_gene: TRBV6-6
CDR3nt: TGTGCCAGCAGTTTCTCGAGGGGGGGAAATAGCAATCAGCCCCAGCATTTT
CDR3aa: CASSFSRGGNSNQPQHF

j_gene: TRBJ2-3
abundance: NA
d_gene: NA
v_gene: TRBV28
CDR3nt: TGTGCCAGCAGTTTTGGGGGCAGCACAGATACGCAGTATTTT
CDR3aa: CASSFGGSTDTQYF

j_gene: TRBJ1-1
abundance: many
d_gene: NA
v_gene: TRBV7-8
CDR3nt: TGTGCCAGCAGCCTTGGGACGAGACAGGACCGGGGAAAGACTGAAGCTTTCTTT
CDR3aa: CASSLGTRQDRGKTEAFF

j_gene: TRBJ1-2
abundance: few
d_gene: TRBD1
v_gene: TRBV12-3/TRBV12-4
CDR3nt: TGTGCCAGCTCCGGGACAGGACGTAACTATGGCTACACCTTC
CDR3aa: CASSGTGRNYGYTF

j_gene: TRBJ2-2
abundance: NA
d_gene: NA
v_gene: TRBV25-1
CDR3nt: TGTGCCAGCAGTGAAACTTCAACAGGGCGGCGAACCGGGGAGCTGTTTTTT
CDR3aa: CASSETSTGRRTGELFF

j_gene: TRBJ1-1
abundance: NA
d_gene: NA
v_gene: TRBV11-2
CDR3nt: TGTGCCAGCAGCCAGATCCGGAAAGGGGAAGCTTTCTTT
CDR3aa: CASSQIRKGEAFF

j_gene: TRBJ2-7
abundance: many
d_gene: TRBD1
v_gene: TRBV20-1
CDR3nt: TGCAGTGTCCCGGGACAGGAGACCTACGAGCAGTACTTC
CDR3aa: CSVPGQETYEQYF

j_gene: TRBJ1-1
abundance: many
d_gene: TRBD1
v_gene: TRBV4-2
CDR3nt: TGTGCCAGCAGCCAAGATCCGGGGACAGGGGGGACTGAAGCTTTCTTT
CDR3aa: CASSQDPGTGGTEAFF

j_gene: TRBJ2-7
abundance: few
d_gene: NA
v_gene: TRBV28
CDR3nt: TGTGCCAGCAGCGGGGCACTGTCCTACGAGCAGTACTTC
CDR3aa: CASSGALSYEQYF

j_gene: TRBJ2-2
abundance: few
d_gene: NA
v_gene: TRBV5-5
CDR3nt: TGTGCCAGCAGCTTGGGAAAGGGGCAACTATTGGCCGGGGAGCTGTTTTTT
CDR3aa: CASSLGKGQLLAGELFF

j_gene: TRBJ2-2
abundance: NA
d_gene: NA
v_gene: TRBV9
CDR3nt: TGTGCCAGCAGCGTTGGGGGACGAACCGGGGAGCTGTTTTTT
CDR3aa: CASSVGGRTGELFF

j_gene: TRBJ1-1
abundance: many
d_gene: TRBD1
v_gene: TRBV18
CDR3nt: TGTGCCAGCTCACCACAGCCCTTGGCGAAGACAGGGGGAGCTTTCTTT
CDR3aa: CASSPQPLAKTGGAFF

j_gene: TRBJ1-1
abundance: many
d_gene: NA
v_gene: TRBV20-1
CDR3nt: TGCAGTGCTCCATCCAGGGGAACTGAAGCTTTCTTT
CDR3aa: CSAPSRGTEAFF

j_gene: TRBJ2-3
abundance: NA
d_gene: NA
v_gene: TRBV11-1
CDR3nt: TGTGCCAGCAGCTTGTTTCCCTCTTCGGTCCAGAAGCAGTATTTT
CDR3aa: CASSLFPSSVQKQYF

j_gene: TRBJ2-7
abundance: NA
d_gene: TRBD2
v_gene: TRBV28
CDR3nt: TGTGCCATCGTTTCGGGAGGCAACGAGCAGTACTTC
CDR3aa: CAIVSGGNEQYF

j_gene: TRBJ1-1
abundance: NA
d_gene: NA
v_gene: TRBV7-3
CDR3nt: TGTGCCAGCAGCCTCAAGGGGGGGGGAAAAGCTTTCTTT
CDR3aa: CASSLKGGGKAFF

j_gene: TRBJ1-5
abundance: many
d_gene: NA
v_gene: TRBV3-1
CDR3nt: TGTGCCAGCAGCCAGTATGGGGGGGTCAATCAGCCCCAGCATTTT
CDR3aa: CASSQYGGVNQPQHF

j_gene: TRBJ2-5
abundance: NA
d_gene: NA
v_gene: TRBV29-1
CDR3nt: TGCAGCGTTGTAAGGGCCGGTGAAGAGACCCAGTACTTC
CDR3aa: CSVVRAGEETQYF

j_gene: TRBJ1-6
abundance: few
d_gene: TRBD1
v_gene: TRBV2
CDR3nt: TGTGCCAGCAGTTCCCCGACAGGGAAGACACCCCTCCACTTT
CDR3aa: CASSSPTGKTPLHF

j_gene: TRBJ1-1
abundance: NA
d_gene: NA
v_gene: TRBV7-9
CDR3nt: TGTGCCAGCCGGTCGACAATAATAAACACTGAAGCTTTCTTT
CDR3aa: CASRSTIINTEAFF

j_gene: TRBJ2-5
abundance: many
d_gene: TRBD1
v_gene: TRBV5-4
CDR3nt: TGTGCCAGCAGCTTGGCCGGGACAGGCTTTCGAGAGACCCAGTACTTC
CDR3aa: CASSLAGTGFRETQYF

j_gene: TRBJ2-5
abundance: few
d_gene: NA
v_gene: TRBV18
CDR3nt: TGTGCCAGCTCACTTAACAGAGTGGCAGAGACCCAGTACTTC
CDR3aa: CASSLNRVAETQYF

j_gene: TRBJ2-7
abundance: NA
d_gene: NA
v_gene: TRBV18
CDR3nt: TGTGCCAGCTCACCGGCGCCGAGCTCCTACGAGCAGTACTTC
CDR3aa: CASSPAPSSYEQYF

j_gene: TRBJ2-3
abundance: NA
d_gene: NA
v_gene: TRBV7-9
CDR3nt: TGTGCCAGCAGCTTCTACGAAGGGGGGGCTTCAACAGATACGCAGTATTTT
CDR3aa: CASSFYEGGASTDTQYF

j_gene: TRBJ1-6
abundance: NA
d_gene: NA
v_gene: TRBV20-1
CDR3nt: TGCAGTGCTAGAGATGGTACCCGGGACGGCGCCCTAAATTCACCCCTCCACTTT
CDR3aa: CSARDGTRDGALNSPLHF

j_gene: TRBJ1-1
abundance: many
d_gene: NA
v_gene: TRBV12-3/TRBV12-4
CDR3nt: TGTGCCAGCAGCCAACTCCCCGGGACGGTGAACACTGAAGCTTTCTTT
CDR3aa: CASSQLPGTVNTEAFF

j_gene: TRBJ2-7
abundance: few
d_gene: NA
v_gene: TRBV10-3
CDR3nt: TGTGCCATCAGTGAGTCAGTAAGCTCCTACGAGCAGTACTTC
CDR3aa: CAISESVSSYEQYF

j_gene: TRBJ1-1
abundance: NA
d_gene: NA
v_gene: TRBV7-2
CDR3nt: TGTGCCAGCAGCTTAGAGGCAGAAGCTTTCTTT
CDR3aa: CASSLEAEAFF

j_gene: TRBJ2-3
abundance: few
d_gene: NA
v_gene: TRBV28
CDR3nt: TGTGCCAGCAGCGCTACAGACTGGGTAGCCACAGATACGCAGTATTTT
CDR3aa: CASSATDWVATDTQYF

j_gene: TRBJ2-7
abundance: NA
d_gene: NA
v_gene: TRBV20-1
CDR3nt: TGCAGTGCTCTCGAAACCTACGAGCAGTACTTC
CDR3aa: CSALETYEQYF

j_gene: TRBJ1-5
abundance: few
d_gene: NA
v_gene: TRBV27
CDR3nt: TGTGCCAGCAGTCCGCGGCAGAGCAATCAGCCCCAGCATTTT
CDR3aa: CASSPRQSNQPQHF

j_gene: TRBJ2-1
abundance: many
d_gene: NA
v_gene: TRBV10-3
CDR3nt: TGTGCCATCAGTGAGTCGAGGGACCATCAGTTCTTC
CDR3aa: CAISESRDHQFF

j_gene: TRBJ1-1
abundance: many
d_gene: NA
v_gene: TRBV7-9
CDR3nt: TGTGCCAGCAGCTCGAGCGGGGCCACTGAAGCTTTCTTT
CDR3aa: CASSSSGATEAFF

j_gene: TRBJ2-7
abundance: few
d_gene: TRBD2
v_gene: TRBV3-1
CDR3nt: TGTGCCAGCAGCCATGCGTTAGCGGGGTCCTTTGTGCAGTACTTC
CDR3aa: CASSHALAGSFVQYF

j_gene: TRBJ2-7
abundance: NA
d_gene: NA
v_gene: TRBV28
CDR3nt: TGTGCCAGCATAACAAGAGCCCCCTACGAGCAGTACTTC
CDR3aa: CASITRAPYEQYF

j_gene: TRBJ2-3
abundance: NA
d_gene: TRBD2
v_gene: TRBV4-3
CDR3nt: TGCGCCAGCAGCCAAGATGGCACTAGCGGGGGCCGTACTACTGATACGCAGTATTTT
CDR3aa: CASSQDGTSGGRTTDTQYF

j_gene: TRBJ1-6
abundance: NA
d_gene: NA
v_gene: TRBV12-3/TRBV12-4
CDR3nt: TGTGCCAGCAGTAATCCCCCAGGGAGCTCCTATAATTCACCCCTCAACTTT
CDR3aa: CASSNPPGSSYNSPLNF

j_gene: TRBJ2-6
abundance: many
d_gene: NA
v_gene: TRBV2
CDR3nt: TGTGCCAGTTACAGGGCGGCCAACGTCCTGACTTTC
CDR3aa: CASYRAANVLTF

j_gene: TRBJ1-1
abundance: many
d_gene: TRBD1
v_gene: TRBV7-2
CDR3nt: TGTGCCAGCAGCTTAGTTTTCGGCAGGGGGTATGAAGCTTTCTTT
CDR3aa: CASSLVFGRGYEAFF

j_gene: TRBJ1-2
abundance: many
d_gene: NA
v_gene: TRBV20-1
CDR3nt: TGCAGTGCGGAGGATGAAGCTAACTATGGCTACACCTTC
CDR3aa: CSAEDEANYGYTF

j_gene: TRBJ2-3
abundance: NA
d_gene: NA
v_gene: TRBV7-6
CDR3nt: TGTGCCAGCAGCTCTATAGCGGTTAGCACAGATACGCAGTATTTT
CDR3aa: CASSSIAVSTDTQYF

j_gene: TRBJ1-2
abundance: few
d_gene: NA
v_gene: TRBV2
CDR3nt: TGTGCCAGCAGTGAGACGGTGAGGGGTGGCTACACCTTC
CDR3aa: CASSETVRGGYTF

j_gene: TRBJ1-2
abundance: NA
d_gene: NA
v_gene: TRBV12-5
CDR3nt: TGTGCTAGTGGTTTGGACGCCGTACATGGCTACACCTTC
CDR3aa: CASGLDAVHGYTF

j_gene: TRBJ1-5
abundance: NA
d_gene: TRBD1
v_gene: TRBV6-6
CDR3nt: TGTGCCAGCAGCACCGGGACAGGGGTCCAGCCCCAGCATTTT
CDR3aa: CASSTGTGVQPQHF

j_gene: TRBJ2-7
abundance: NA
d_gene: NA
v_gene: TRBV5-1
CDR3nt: TGCGCCAGCAGCTTGCAGGGGAGAGGGGAGCAGTACTTC
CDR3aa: CASSLQGRGEQYF

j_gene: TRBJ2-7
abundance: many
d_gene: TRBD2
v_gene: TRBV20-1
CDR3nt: TGCAGTGCAAAAGCGGGGGGGCTGCCCGAGCAGTACTTC
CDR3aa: CSAKAGGLPEQYF